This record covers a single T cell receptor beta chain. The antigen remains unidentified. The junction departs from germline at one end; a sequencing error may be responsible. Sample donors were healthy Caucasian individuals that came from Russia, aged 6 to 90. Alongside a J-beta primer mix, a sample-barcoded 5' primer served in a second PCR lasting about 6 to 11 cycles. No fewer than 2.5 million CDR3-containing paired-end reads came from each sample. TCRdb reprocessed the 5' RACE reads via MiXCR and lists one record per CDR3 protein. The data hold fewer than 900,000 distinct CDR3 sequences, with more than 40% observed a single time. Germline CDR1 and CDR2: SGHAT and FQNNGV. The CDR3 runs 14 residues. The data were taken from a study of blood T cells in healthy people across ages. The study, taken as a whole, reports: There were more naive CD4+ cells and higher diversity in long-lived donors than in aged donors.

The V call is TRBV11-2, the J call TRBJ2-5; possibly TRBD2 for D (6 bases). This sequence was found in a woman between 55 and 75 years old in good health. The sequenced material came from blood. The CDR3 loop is CASSLVAAKETQYF. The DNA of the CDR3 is TGTGCCAGCAGTTTAGTAGCGGCGAAAGAGACCCAGTACTTC.